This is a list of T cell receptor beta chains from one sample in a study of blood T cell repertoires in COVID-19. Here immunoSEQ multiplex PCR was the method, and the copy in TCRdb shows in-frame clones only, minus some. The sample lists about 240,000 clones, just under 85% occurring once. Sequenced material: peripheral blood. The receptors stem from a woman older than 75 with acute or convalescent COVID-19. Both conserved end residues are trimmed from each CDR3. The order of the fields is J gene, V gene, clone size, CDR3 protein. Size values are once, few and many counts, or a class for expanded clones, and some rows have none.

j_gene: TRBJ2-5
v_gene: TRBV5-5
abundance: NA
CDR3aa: ASSLSPQGRQETQY

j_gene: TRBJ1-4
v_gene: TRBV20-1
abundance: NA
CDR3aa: SASRGRNEKLF

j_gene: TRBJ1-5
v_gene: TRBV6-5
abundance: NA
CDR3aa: ASRSGQNQPQH

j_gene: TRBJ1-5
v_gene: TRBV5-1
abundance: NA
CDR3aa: ASSADGGNQPQH

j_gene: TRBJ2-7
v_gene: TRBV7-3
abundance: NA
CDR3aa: ASSLVGTGGNEQY

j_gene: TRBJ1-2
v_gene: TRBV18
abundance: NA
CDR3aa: ASSLTSGQGNGYT

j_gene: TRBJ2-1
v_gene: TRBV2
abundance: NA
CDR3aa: ASSTLRGQGYYNEQF

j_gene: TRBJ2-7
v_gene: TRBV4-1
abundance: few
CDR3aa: ASSLMTGFVYEQY

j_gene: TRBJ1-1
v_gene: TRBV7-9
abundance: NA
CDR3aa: ASSLEGVLGRTPEAF

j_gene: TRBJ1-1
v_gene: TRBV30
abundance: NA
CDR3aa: AWSPRGRGAEAF

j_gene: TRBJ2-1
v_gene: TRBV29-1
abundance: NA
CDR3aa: SVEVPLREQF

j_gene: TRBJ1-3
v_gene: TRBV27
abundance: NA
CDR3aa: ASARTSGNTIY

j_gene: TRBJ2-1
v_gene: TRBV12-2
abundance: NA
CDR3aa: ASRLATSLSSYNEQF

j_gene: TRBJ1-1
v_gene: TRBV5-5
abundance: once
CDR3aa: ASSLGANTEAF

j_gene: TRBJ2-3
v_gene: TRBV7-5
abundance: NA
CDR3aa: ARSFGAGASTDTQY

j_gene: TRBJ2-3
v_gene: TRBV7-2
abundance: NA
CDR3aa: ASSLRWSGSTDTQY

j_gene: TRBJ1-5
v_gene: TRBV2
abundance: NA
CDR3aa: ASSAETGVGNQPQH

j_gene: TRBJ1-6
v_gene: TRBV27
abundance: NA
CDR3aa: ASTRTGIGSPLH

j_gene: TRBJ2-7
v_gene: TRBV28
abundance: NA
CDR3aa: ASSHLSPYEQY

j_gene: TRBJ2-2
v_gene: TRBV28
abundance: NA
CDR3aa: ASGAGRELF

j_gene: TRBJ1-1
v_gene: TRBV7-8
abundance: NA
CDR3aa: ASSLGTRQEMNTEAF

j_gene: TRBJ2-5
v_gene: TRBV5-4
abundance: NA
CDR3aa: ASSLLLQETQY

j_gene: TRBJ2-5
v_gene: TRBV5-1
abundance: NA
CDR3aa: ASSLASGGGETQY

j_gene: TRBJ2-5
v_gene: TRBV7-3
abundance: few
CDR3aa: ASSLRGGVETQY

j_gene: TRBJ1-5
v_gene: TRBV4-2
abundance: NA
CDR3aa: ASAAEGWDQPQH

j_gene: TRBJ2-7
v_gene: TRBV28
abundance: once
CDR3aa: ASSLQGRSYEQY

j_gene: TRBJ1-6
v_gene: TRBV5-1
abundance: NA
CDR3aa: ASSLRPGQQNSPLH

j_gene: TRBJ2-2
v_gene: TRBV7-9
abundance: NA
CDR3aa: ASSLASGTATGELF

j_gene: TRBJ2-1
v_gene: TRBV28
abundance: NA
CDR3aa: ASALLGRYNEQF

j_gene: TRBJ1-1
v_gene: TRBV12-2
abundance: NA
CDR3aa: ASRSSARGQGTEAF

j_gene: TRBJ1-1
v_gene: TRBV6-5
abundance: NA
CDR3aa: ASTPSGPYTEAF

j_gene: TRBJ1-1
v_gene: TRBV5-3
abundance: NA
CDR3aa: ARSRRGGTEAF

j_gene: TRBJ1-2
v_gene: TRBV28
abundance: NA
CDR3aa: ASNLNQGGYGYT

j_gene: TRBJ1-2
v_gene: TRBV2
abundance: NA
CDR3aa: ASRPIQGYGYT

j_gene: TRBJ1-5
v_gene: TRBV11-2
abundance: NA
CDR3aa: ASSGGLSNQPQH

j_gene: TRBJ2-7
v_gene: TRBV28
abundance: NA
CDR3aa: ASSKDSYEQY

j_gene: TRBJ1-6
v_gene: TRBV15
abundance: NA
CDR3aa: ATSREGDRFGSPLH

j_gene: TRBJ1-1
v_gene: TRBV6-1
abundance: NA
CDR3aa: ASSERQGNEAF

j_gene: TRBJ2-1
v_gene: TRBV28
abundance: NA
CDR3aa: ASRSQRGAYNEQF

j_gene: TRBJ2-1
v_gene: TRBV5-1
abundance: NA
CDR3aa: ASSGGGYNEQF

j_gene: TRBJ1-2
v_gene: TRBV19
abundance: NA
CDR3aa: ASSTDKNYGYT

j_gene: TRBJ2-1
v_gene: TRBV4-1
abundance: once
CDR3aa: ASSQGVISGASSYNEQF

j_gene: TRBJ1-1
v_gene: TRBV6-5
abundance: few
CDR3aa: ASSYSTGGTNTEAF

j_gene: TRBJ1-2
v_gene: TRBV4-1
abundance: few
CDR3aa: ASSQRDLGYT

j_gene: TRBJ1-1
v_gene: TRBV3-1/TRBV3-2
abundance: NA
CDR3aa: ASSQLGGLTEAF

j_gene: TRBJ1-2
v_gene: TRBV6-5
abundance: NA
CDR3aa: ASRLTGMDGYT

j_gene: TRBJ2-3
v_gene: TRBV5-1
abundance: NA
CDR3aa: ASSLDSGGDTQY